One T cell receptor beta chain is described in this entry. One junction end does not reproduce the germline sequence, and a read error may be involved. This entry comes from a study of T-cell reconstitution after alpha-beta-depleted transplantation in children. Looked up from germline, CDR1 is SEHNR and CDR2 is FQNEAQ (reference sequence). CDR3 length: 16 amino acids. Unique molecular identifiers were built into the TCRbeta library. TCRdb fed the PCR reads into MiXCR, producing one record per CDR3 protein. Of 200,000 to 300,000 distinct CDR3 sequences in the sample, about 12% were seen once. The material was PBMCs from the stem cell graft donor, obtained from the stem cell graft. This chain joins TRBV7-9 and TRBJ2-4; D possibly corresponds to TRBD1 (6 bases). The source of this sequence is a human donor who donated a stem cell graft to a child with acute lymphoblastic leukemia. CDR3 coding DNA: TGTGCCAGCAGCCCAACGGGACAAAGAGAGAAAAACAGTCAGTACTTC. This sequence encodes CASSPTGQREKNSQYF.